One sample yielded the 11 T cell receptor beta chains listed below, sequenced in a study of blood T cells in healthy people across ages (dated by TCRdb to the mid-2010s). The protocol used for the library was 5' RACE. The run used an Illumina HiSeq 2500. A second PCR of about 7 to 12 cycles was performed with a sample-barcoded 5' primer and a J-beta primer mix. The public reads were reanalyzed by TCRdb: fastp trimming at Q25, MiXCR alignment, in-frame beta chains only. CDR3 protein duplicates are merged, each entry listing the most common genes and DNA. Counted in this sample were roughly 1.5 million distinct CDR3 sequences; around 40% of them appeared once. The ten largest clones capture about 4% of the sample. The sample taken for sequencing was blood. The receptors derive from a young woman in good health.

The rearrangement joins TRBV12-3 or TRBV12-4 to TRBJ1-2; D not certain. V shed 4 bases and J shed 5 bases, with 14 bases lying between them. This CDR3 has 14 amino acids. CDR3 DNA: TGTGCCAGCAGTTCGGAGACACAACCGTATGGCTACACCTTC. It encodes CASSSETQPYGYTF.

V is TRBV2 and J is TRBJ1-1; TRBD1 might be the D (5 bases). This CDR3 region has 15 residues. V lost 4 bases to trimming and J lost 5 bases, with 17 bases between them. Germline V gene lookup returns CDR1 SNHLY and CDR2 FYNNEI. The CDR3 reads CASSVHPKGSTEAFF. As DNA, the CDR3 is TGTGCCAGCAGTGTCCACCCCAAGGGGAGTACTGAAGCTTTCTTT. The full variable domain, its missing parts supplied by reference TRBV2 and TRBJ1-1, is EPEVTQTPSHQVTQMGQEVILRCVPISNHLYFYWYRQILGQKVEFLVSFYNNEISEKSEIFDDQFSVERPDGSNFTLKIRSTKLEDSAMYFCASSVHPKGSTEAFFGQGTRLTVV.

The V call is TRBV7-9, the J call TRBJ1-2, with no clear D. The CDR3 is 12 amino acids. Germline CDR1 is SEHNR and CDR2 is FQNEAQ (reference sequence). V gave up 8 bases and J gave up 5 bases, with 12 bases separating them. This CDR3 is CASDEGRYGYTF. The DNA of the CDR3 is TGTGCCAGCGACGAGGGCCGGTATGGCTACACCTTC.

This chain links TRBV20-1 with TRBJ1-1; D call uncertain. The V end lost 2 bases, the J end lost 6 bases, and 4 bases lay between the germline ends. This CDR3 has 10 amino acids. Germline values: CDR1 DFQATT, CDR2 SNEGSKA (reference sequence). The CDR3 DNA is TGCAGTGCTAGAAAGGCTGAAGCTTTCTTT. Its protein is CSARKAEAFF.

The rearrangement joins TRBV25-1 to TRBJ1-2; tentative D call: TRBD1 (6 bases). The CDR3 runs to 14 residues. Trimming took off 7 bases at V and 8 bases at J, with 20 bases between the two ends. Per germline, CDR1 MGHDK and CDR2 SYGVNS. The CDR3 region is CASNEEEGEQGYTF. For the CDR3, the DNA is TGTGCCAGCAATGAGGAGGAGGGGGAGCAAGGCTACACCTTC.

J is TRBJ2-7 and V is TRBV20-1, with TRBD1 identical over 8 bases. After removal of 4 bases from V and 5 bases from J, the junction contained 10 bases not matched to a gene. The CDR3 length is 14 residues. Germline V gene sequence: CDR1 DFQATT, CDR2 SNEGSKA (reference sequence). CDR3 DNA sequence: TGCAGTGCTAAAGAACGGACAGGGATCCACGAGCAGTACTTC. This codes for CSAKERTGIHEQYF.

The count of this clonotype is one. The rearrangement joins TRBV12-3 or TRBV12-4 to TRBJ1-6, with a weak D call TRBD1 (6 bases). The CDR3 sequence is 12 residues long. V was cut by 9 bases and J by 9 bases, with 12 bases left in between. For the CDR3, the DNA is TGTGCCAGTACAAAGGGGGTTTCACCCCTCCACTTT. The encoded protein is CASTKGVSPLHF.

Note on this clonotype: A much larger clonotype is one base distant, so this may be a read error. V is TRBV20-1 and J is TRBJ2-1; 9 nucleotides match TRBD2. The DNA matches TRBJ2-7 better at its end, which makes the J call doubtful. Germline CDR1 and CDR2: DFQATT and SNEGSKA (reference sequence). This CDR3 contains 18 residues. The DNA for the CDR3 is TGCAGTGCTAGAGTTGAAGCGGGAGGCCTACTTTCCTACAATGAGCAGTACTTC. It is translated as CSARVEAGGLLSYNEQYF.

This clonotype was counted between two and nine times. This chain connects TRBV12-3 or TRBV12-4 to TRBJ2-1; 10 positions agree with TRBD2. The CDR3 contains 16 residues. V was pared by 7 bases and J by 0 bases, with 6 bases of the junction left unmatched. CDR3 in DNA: TGTGCCAGCATTAAAGCGGGGGGGAGCTCCTACAATGAGCAGTTCTTC. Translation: CASIKAGGSSYNEQFF.

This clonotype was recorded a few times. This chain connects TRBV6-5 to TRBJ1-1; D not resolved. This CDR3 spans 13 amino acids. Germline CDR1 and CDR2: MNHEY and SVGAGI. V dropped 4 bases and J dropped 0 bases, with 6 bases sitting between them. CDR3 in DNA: TGTGCCAGCAGTTTCGTTATGAACACTGAAGCTTTCTTT. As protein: CASSFVMNTEAFF.

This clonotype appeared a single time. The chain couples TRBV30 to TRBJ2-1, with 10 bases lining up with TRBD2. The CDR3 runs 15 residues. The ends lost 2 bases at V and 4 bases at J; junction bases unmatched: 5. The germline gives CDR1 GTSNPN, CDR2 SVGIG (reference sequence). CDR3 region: CAWSLAGERYNEQFF. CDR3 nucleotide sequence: TGTGCCTGGAGTCTAGCGGGAGAGAGGTACAATGAGCAGTTCTTC.